This TCR beta chain was recovered during a study of cytomegalovirus exposure and HLA in healthy donors. Study-wide context: Among the roughly 370 genotyped donors, 65% to 90% were placed in the Caucasian-associated ancestry cluster.

The V gene end was trimmed by 4 bases and the J gene end by 1 base; junction bases not matched to a gene: 5. The germline gives CDR1 MDHEN, CDR2 SYDVKM. This CDR3 contains 15 residues. To note about this clone: Antigen: not known.

The PCR made use of 60 Vbeta and 13 Jbeta primers. TCRdb's copy holds only in-frame clones and misses some; the assay was immunoSEQ multiplex PCR. This sample has about 160,000 clones, with around nine tenths found just once. Points from the study as a whole: Reports indicate that TCR beta sequences accurately predicted the HLA-A and HLA-B alleles of most subjects. Per a later analysis, 15,000 to 20,000 TCR beta sequences showed association with HLA alleles at 0.05 false discovery rate. According to an earlier analysis, most TCR beta V segments yielded productive rearrangements about 87% or about 30% of the time.

The specimen was PBMCs. The clonotype was recovered from a woman younger than 30 in good health and CMV-seronegative. The chain recombines TRBV28 with TRBJ2-3; TRBD2 matches at 7 bases. CDR3 nucleotide sequence: TGTGCCAGCAGTTCGACTAGCCGACGCACAGATACGCAGTATTTT. It is translated as CASSSTSRRTDTQYF.